These T cell receptor beta chains were read from a single sample in a study of blood T cell repertoires in COVID-19. Some clones are missing from TCRdb's copy, which holds only in-frame ones; the method was immunoSEQ multiplex PCR. This table holds 190,000 or so clones, around 89% found once. Material for sequencing was PBMCs or T cells enriched from blood (not recorded which). The receptor set was obtained from a woman aged 18-29 years who had recovered from COVID-19. Both conserved end residues are part of each CDR3. The D gene is left open where the match is weak. Size is omitted from some rows. Given values are once, few, many or a class for expanded clones.

cdr3_nt,cdr3_aa,v_call,clone_size,cdr3_length,d_call,j_call
TGTGCCTGGGGACGGGAGGGGAACTCACCCCTCCACTTT,CAWGREGNSPLHF,TRBV30,few,13,-,TRBJ1-6
TGTGCCACCAGTGATTCTCCGGGACAGGGGAAAGAGACCCAGTACTTC,CATSDSPGQGKETQYF,TRBV24-1,-,16,TRBD1,TRBJ2-5
TGTGCCAGCAGTGGGACTAGCGGGGTAAATGAGCAGTTCTTC,CASSGTSGVNEQFF,TRBV6-4,once,14,TRBD2,TRBJ2-1
TGTGCCAGCAGCTCCGGGACAGGTTACAATGAGCAGTTCTTC,CASSSGTGYNEQFF,TRBV5-6,-,14,TRBD1,TRBJ2-1
TGTGCCTGGAGTATCACTATGAACACTGAAGCTTTCTTT,CAWSITMNTEAFF,TRBV30,-,13,-,TRBJ1-1
TGTGCCAGCAGTACCCCAGGGAGGGGGATGAACACTGAAGCTTTCTTT,CASSTPGRGMNTEAFF,TRBV5-6,-,16,-,TRBJ1-1
TGTGCCTGGAGCGGCCGACTCAGTGGTGGCTACACCTTC,CAWSGRLSGGYTF,TRBV30,-,13,-,TRBJ1-2
TGTGCCAGCAGTCCCCGGGACAGGGGGGAGCAGTACTTC,CASSPRDRGEQYF,TRBV12-3/TRBV12-4,-,13,TRBD1,TRBJ2-7
TGCGCCAGCAGCTTGGGGGCCAATGAGCAGTTCTTC,CASSLGANEQFF,TRBV5-1,-,12,-,TRBJ2-1
TGTGCTAGTGGGCTCCCTGAAGGGAGCACTGAAGCTTTCTTT,CASGLPEGSTEAFF,TRBV12-5,-,14,-,TRBJ1-1
TGCGCCAGCAGCCAAGACAGATCGGGGGACTACGAGCAGTACTTC,CASSQDRSGDYEQYF,TRBV4-1,-,15,-,TRBJ2-7
TGCGCCAGCAGCCCGACAGATCACGCCTTCAACAACATTCAGTACTTC,CASSPTDHAFNNIQYF,TRBV5-1,-,16,-,TRBJ2-4
TGCGCCAGCACCCCCAGACAGGGATTCTACGAGCAGTACTTC,CASTPRQGFYEQYF,TRBV5-1,-,14,TRBD1,TRBJ2-7
TGTGCCAGCAGCATAGGGGCTGGGAACACTGAAGCTTTCTTT,CASSIGAGNTEAFF,TRBV9,-,14,-,TRBJ1-1
TGTGCCAGCAGTTTCACCGTCGGGACTGAAGCTTTCTTT,CASSFTVGTEAFF,TRBV2,-,13,-,TRBJ1-1
TGTGCCAGCGGTCGACAGGGCTATGAGCAGTTCTTC,CASGRQGYEQFF,TRBV6-5,-,12,TRBD1,TRBJ2-1
TGCGCCAGCAGCCGAACTCGACAGGTTCTCAATGAAAAACTGTTTTTT,CASSRTRQVLNEKLFF,TRBV4-1,-,16,-,TRBJ1-4
TGTGCCAGTAGTCCAGGAACGATTTATGGCTACACCTTC,CASSPGTIYGYTF,TRBV19,-,13,-,TRBJ1-2
TGTGCCAGTAGTTCGTCGACAGCGCGGGGCTACACCTTC,CASSSSTARGYTF,TRBV19,-,13,-,TRBJ1-2
TGTGCCAGCAGCGTAGTGGCAGATTATAATTCACCCCTCCACTTT,CASSVVADYNSPLHF,TRBV9,-,15,-,TRBJ1-6
TGCGCCAGCAGCAATAGTAGGGGGACCCCATATGGCTACACCTTC,CASSNSRGTPYGYTF,TRBV5-1,-,15,-,TRBJ1-2
TGCGCCAGCAGCCAAGGTTGGGACAGGGGGCCCCCGAACACCGGGGAGCTGTTTTTT,CASSQGWDRGPPNTGELFF,TRBV4-1,-,19,TRBD1,TRBJ2-2
TGCGCCAGCAGCTTACAGGTTACGAGCAATGACGGCTACACCTTC,CASSLQVTSNDGYTF,TRBV5-1,-,15,-,TRBJ1-2
TGTGCCGGCCGGACAGGGGACCCTTACACTGAAGCTTTCTTT,CAGRTGDPYTEAFF,TRBV6-5,-,14,TRBD1,TRBJ1-1
TGTGCCAGCAGTGACAGGGGGCTTGCTGAAAAACTGTTTTTT,CASSDRGLAEKLFF,TRBV28,-,14,TRBD1,TRBJ1-4
TGTGCCAGCAGCCACAGACAGGGGATACAAGAGACCCAGTACTTC,CASSHRQGIQETQYF,TRBV14,-,15,TRBD1,TRBJ2-5
TGCAGCGCTCGGGGGGGCTCCTACAATGAGCAGTTCTTC,CSARGGSYNEQFF,TRBV29-1,-,13,TRBD2,TRBJ2-1
TGTGCCAGCAGCTCTGCAGGAGGGGGCGAAGACTATGGCTACACCTTC,CASSSAGGGEDYGYTF,TRBV5-4,-,16,TRBD1,TRBJ1-2
TGTGCCTCCCGAGACAGGCCTTCCTACGAGCAGTACTTC,CASRDRPSYEQYF,TRBV11-1,once,13,-,TRBJ2-7
TGTGCCAGTGGGACCGGACAGGAGCGCTATGGCTACACCTTC,CASGTGQERYGYTF,TRBV28,-,14,TRBD1,TRBJ1-2
TGCAGCGTAGGACAGGGAGAAGAGACCCAGTACTTC,CSVGQGEETQYF,TRBV29-1,-,12,TRBD1,TRBJ2-5
TGTGCCAGCAGGGGGGGGATCACCAATAATTCACCCCTCCACTTT,CASRGGITNNSPLHF,TRBV2,-,15,-,TRBJ1-6
TGTGCCAGCAGCTTAGATGACAGCGTCCGCTATGGCTACACCTTC,CASSLDDSVRYGYTF,TRBV7-9,-,15,-,TRBJ1-2
TGTGCCAGCAGCCAGTCGGAGTATGTGGAACTGTTTTTT,CASSQSEYVELFF,TRBV4-2,few,13,-,TRBJ1-4
TGTGCCAGCAGCCAAGGTCAACCCCTCCACTTT,CASSQGQPLHF,TRBV14,-,11,-,TRBJ1-6